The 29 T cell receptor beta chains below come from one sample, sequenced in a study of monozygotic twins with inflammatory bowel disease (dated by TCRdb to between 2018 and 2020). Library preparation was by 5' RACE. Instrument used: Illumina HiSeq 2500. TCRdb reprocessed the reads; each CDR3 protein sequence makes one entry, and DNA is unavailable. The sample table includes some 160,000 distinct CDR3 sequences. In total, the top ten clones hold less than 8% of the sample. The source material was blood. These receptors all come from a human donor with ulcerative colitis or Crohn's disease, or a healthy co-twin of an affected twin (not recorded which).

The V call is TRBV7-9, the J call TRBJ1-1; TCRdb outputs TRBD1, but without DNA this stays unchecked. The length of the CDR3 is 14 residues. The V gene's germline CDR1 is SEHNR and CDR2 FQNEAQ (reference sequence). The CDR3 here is CASSTQGANTEAFF.

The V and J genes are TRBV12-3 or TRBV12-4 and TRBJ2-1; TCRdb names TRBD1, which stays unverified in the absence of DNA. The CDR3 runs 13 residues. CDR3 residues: CASSLKGRGEQFF.

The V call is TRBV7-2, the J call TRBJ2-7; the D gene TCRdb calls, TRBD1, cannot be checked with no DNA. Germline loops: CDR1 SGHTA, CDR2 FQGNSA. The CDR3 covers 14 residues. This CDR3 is CASSREPLSYEQYF.

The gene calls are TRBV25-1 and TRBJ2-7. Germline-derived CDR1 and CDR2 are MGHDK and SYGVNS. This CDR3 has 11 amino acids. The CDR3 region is CASSAADEQYF.

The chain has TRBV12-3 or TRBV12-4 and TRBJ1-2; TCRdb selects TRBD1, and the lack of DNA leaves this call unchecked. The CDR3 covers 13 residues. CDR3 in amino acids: CASSLVGARGYTF.

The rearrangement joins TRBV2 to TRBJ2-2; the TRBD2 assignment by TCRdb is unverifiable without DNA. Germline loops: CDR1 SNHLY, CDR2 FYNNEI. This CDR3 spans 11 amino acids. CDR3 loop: CASSAEVRLFF.

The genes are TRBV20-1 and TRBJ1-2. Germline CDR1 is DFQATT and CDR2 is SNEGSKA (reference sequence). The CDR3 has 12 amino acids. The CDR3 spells CSARTGRYGYTF.

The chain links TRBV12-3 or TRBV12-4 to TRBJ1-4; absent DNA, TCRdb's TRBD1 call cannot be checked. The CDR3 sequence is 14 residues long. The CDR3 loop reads CASSLTGGREKLFF.

This CDR3 reads CASSPGAPPRQYF. The chain couples TRBV5-1 to TRBJ2-3; the D gene TCRdb calls, TRBD1, cannot be checked with no DNA. CDR1 is SGHRS and CDR2 is YFSETQ in the germline V gene. This CDR3 spans 13 amino acids.

The CDR3 reads CASSLGSGASYEQYF. The chain has TRBV7-6 and TRBJ2-7; the TCRdb D gene call, TRBD2, has no DNA to confirm it. Looked up from germline, CDR1 is SGHVS and CDR2 is FNYEAQ. The CDR3 is 15 amino acids. Full variable domain (missing parts from reference TRBV7-6 and TRBJ2-7): GAGVSQSPRYKVTKRGQDVALRCDPISGHVSLYWYRQALGQGPEFLTYFNYEAQQDKSGLPNDRFSAERPEGSISTLTIQRTEQRDSAMYRCASSLGSGASYEQYFGPGTRLTVT.

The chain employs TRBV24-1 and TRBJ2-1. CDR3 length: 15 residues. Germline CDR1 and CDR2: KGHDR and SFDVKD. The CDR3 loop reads CATSDFQASYNEQFF.

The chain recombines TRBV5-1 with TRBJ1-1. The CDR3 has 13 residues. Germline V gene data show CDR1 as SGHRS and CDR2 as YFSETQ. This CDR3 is CASSLGPNTEVFF.

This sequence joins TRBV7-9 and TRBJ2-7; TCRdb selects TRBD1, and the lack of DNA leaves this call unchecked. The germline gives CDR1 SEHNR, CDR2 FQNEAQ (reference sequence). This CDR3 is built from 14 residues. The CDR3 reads CASSSSGGVNEQYF.

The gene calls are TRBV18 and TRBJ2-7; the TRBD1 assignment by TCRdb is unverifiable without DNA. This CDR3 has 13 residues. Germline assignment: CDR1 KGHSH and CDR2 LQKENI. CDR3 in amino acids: CASSPGQGGEQYF.

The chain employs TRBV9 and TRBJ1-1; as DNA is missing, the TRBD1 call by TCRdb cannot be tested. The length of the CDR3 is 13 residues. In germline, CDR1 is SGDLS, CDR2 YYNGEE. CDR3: CASTRGDRDEAFF. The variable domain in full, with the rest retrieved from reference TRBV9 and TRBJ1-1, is DSGVTQTPKHLITATGQRVTLRCSPRSGDLSVYWYQQSLDQGLQFLIQYYNGEERAKGNILERFSAQQFPDLHSELNLSSLELGDSALYFCASTRGDRDEAFFGQGTRLTVV.

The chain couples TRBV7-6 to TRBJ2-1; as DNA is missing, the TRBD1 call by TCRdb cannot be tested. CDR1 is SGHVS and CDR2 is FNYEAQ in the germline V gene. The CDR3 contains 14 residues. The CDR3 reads CASSLEGGQDEQFF.

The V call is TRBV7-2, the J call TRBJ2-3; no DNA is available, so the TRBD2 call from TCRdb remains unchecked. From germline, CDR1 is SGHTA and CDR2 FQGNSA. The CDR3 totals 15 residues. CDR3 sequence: CASSPILAGADTQYF.

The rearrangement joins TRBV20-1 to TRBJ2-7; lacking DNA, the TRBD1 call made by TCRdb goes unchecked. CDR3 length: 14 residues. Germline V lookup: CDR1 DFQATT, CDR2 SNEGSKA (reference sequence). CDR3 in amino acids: CSARLPGRNYEQYF.

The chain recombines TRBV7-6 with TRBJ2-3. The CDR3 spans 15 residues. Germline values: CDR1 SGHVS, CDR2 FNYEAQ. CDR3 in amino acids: CASSKGSQSTDTQYF.

CDR3 region: CASSHQTSGRRTIGELFF. The chain joins TRBV7-2 to TRBJ2-2; TCRdb calls TRBD2, which cannot be checked without DNA. This CDR3 comprises 18 residues. Germline assignment: CDR1 SGHTA and CDR2 FQGNSA.

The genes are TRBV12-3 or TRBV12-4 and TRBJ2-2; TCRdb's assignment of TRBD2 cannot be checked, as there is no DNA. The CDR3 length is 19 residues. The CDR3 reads CASSWRPGLAGAYTGELFF.

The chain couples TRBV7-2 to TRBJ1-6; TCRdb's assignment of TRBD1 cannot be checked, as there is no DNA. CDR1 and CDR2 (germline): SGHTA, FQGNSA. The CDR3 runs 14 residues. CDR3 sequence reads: CASSPGQTNSPLHF.

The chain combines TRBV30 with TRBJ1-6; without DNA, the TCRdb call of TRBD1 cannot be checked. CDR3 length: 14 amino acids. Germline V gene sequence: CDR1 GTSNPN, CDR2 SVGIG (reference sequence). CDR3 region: CAWSRPGQNSPLHF.

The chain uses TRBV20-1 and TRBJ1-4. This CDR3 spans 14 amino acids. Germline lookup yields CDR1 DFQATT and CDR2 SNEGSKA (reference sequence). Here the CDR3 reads CSAREVATNEKLFF.

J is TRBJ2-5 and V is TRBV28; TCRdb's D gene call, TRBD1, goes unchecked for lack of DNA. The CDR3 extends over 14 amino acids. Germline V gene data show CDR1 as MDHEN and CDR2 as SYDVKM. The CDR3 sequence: CASNPMTGSETQYF.

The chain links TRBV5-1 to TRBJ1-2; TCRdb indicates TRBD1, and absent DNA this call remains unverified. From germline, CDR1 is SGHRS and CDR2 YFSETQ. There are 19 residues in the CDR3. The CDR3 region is CASSKSRDSNQFHNYGYTF.

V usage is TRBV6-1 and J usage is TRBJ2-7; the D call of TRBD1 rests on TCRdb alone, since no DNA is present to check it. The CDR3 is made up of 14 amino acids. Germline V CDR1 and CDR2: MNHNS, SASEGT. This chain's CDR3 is CASSGTALSYEQYF.

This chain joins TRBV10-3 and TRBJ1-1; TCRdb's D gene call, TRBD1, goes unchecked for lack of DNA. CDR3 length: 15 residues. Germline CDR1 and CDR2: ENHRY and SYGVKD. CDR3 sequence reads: CAISGARDPNTEAFF.

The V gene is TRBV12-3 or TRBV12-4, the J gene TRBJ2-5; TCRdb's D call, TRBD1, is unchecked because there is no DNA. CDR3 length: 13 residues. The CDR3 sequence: CASSFQGGETQYF.